This T cell receptor (beta chain) was retrieved from a study of blood T cell repertoires in COVID-19. Study-level information: Acute-phase and convalescent COVID-19 samples originated in the United States, Italy and Spain.

In the original analysis: From reference gene primer amplification, estimates of nucleated cell counts were derived. The table came from immunoSEQ multiplex PCR; TCRdb's copy has only in-frame clones and leaves some out. V and J calls and clone size come straight from that table; D and trimming were deduced from the DNA. The sample contains about 280,000 clones, approximately 91% of which appear only once. Per the germline V gene, CDR1 is SGDLS and CDR2 is YYNGEE. V was trimmed by 3 bases and J by 6 bases, leaving 6 bases between them. CDR3 size: 12 residues. The chain recombines TRBV9 with TRBJ2-2; D remains unclear. Material: peripheral blood. This receptor was obtained from a man younger than 35 with active or convalescent COVID-19. CDR3 sequence (DNA): TGTGCCAGCAGCGCTCCTTCCGGGGAGCTGTTTTTT. It translates to CASSAPSGELFF.